Listed here are 28 T cell receptor beta chains from one sample, sequenced in a study of cytomegalovirus exposure and HLA in healthy donors. This PCR relied on a set of 60 Vbeta primers and 13 Jbeta primers. Assay: immunoSEQ multiplex PCR; the TCRdb copy retains only in-frame clones and omits some. The sample has 150,000 to 160,000 clones; roughly 74% are singletons. What was sequenced was PBMCs. These receptors all stem from a man between 18 and 35 years old in good health and CMV-seronegative.

The chain has TRBV6-1 and TRBJ2-2, with 12 nucleotides matching TRBD1. This CDR3 is built from 17 residues. Germline trimming cut 2 bases from V and 7 bases from J; bases unmatched to any gene: 8. Per the germline V gene, CDR1 is MNHNS and CDR2 is SASEGT. CDR3 amino acids: CASSEYSGQGAGGELFF. The CDR3, as DNA: TGTGCCAGCAGTGAATACTCGGGACAGGGGGCTGGCGGGGAGCTGTTTTTT.

The chain employs TRBV7-2 and TRBJ2-7; 10 positions match TRBD1. Germline lookup yields CDR1 SGHTA and CDR2 FQGNSA. CDR3 length: 15 residues. V lost 4 bases, J lost 4 bases, and 7 bases stayed unmatched. CDR3 DNA: TGTGCCAGCAGCTCCCCGGACAGGGGGATGTACGAGCAGTACTTC. The encoded protein is CASSSPDRGMYEQYF.

In this sample, this clone turned up once. The V gene is TRBV11-2, the J gene TRBJ2-1, with TRBD1 identical over 9 bases. The CDR3 is 17 amino acids. The V segment lost 5 bases and the J segment 7 bases; nucleotides outside the gene matches: 15. Per the germline V gene, CDR1 is SGHAT and CDR2 is FQNNGV. CDR3 coding DNA: TGTGCCAGCAGCCTATCCGGGACAGGGCGCGTAGGAAATGAGCAGTTCTTC. Translating it yields CASSLSGTGRVGNEQFF.

The chain has TRBV9 and TRBJ2-3, with D unclear. The CDR3 loop spans 13 amino acids. Germline CDR1 SGDLS, CDR2 YYNGEE. V lost 3 bases, J lost 4 bases, and 9 bases lay in between. The CDR3 region has the DNA TGTGCCAGCAGCGCCCCGGTGGCAGATACGCAGTATTTT. It codes for CASSAPVADTQYF.

This clone was observed a handful of times. The gene calls are TRBV2 and TRBJ2-4; D not certain. The CDR3 is 15 amino acids. V was shortened by 10 bases and J by 2 bases, with 18 bases between the two germline ends. Germline-derived CDR1 and CDR2 are SNHLY and FYNNEI. The CDR3 loop reads CATLAASYPKNIQYF. CDR3 DNA: TGTGCCACCTTGGCGGCGAGTTATCCCAAAAACATTCAGTACTTC.

The chain joins TRBV14 to TRBJ1-6; no clear D gene. V lost 3 bases and J 13 bases, leaving 13 bases between the germline ends. Germline CDR1 SGHDN, CDR2 FVKESK. The CDR3 length is 13 residues. CDR3 region: CASSQYRGGPLHF. The CDR3 nucleotides are TGTGCCAGCAGCCAGTACCGGGGTGGTCCCCTCCACTTT.

V is TRBV7-3 and J is TRBJ2-1; D may be TRBD2 (5 bases). There are 18 residues in the CDR3. Looked up from germline, CDR1 is SGHTA and CDR2 is FQGTGA. The V gene lost 4 bases and the J gene lost 4 bases, with 23 bases spanning the gap. The CDR3: CASSWQRRHLFKYNEQFF. CDR3 bases: TGTGCCAGCAGCTGGCAGCGGCGGCACCTTTTTAAATACAATGAGCAGTTCTTC.

The genes are TRBV7-9 and TRBJ2-7; D is ambiguous. The ends were cut back, 2 bases at V and 3 bases at J, with 5 bases in the middle. The V gene's germline CDR1 is SEHNR and CDR2 FQNEAQ (reference sequence). The length of the CDR3 is 12 residues. CDR3 nucleotide sequence: TGTGCCAGCAGCTTAATTATCTACGAGCAGTACTTC. Residues: CASSLIIYEQYF.

V gene TRBV27 combines with J gene TRBJ1-3; D gene uncertain. The CDR3 sequence is 14 residues long. Germline lookup yields CDR1 MNHEY and CDR2 SMNVEV (reference sequence). The ends were cut back, 3 bases at V and 4 bases at J, with 10 bases in the middle. Written as DNA, the CDR3 is TGTGCCAGCAGTTTCGGTCCCCACGGAAACACCATATATTTT. This encodes CASSFGPHGNTIYF.

This clone was seen more than once but under ten times. V usage is TRBV28 and J usage is TRBJ2-5; tentatively, D is TRBD2 (6 bases). V lost 5 bases, J lost 2 bases, and 12 bases lay in between. The CDR3 sequence is 14 residues long. In germline, CDR1 is MDHEN, CDR2 SYDVKM. The CDR3 DNA reads as TGTGCCAGCAGTCTCCGGGAGACACAAGAGACCCAGTACTTC. It encodes CASSLRETQETQYF.

This chain joins TRBV6-5 and TRBJ2-7; 9 bases are shared with TRBD1. Germline values: CDR1 MNHEY, CDR2 SVGAGI. The CDR3 loop spans 14 amino acids. The J segment lost 3 bases and the V segment lost 7 bases, leaving 7 bases of the junction unmatched. CDR3 residues: CASNRRDRVYEQYF. CDR3 in DNA: TGTGCCAGCAACCGCCGGGACAGGGTCTACGAGCAGTACTTC.

The chain couples TRBV4-1 to TRBJ1-3; D gene ambiguous. The V end was cut by 1 base, the J end by 4 bases, with 14 bases between. The CDR3 runs 16 residues. Germline values: CDR1 MGHRA, CDR2 YSYEKL. CDR3 sequence: CASSQGAGGIGNTIYF. Here the CDR3 DNA reads TGCGCCAGCAGCCAAGGTGCCGGCGGGATCGGAAACACCATATATTTT.

The chain employs TRBV4-1 and TRBJ1-1; TRBD1 is a possible D gene (6 bases). Trimming took 4 bases from V and 0 from J, leaving 12 bases between them. The CDR3 spans 15 residues. Germline CDR1 and CDR2: MGHRA and YSYEKL. CDR3 sequence reads: CASSRSGEMNTEAFF. Written as DNA, the CDR3 is TGCGCCAGCAGCCGATCAGGGGAAATGAACACTGAAGCTTTCTTT.

This clone occurred once. The V and J genes are TRBV9 and TRBJ2-2; D not resolved. Germline CDR1 reads SGDLS; CDR2 reads YYNGEE. Trimming took 5 bases from V and 1 from J, leaving 3 bases between them. The CDR3 is made up of 12 amino acids. CDR3 DNA sequence: TGTGCCAGCAGTCTGAACACCGGGGAGCTGTTTTTT. Translating it yields CASSLNTGELFF.

This clone has only a few counts. V and J are TRBV7-9 and TRBJ1-2; D possibly corresponds to TRBD1 (5 bases). CDR3 length: 16 amino acids. With 7 bases removed from V and 7 bases from J, the gap between germline ends came to 25 bases. Per the germline V gene, CDR1 is SEHNR and CDR2 is FQNEAQ (reference sequence). The CDR3 here is CASTPTGQGSSAGYTF. Here the CDR3 DNA reads TGTGCCAGCACCCCGACCGGGCAGGGCTCTTCTGCTGGCTACACCTTC.

The gene calls are TRBV6-5 and TRBJ2-5, with no clear D. This CDR3 contains 14 residues. Trimming took 2 bases from V and 1 from J, leaving 8 bases between them. Germline CDR1 is MNHEY and CDR2 is SVGAGI. DNA of the CDR3: TGTGCCAGCAGTTACGTCGGGTTCCAAGAGACCCAGTACTTC. It codes for CASSYVGFQETQYF.

This clone was seen more than once but under ten times. For the CDR3, the DNA is TGCGCGACCAGGTACAGGGGAGACAATGAGCAGTTCTTC. Protein product: CATRYRGDNEQFF. The chain couples TRBV5-1 to TRBJ2-1, with 7 bases aligning to TRBD1. The CDR3 runs to 13 residues. Germline values: CDR1 SGHRS, CDR2 YFSETQ.

Here the CDR3 DNA reads TGTGCCAGTAGTCAGACAGGGGAGGATGGCTACACCTTC. As protein: CASSQTGEDGYTF. The gene calls are TRBV19 and TRBJ1-2; 8 bases map to TRBD1. Germline CDR1 reads LNHDA; CDR2 reads SQIVND (reference sequence). The CDR3 contains 13 residues. Trimming took 5 bases from V and 6 from J; bases not matched to a gene: 5. The complete variable domain, with remaining parts taken from reference TRBV19 and TRBJ1-2, reads DGGITQSPKYLFRKEGQNVTLSCEQNLNHDAMYWYRQDPGQGLRLIYYSQIVNDFQKGDIAEGYSVSREKKESFPLTVTSAQKNPTAFYLCASSQTGEDGYTFGSGTRLTVV.

CDR3 in amino acids: CASSDSGGQPETQYF. The DNA of the CDR3 is TGTGCCAGCAGCGACTCGGGGGGGCAGCCGGAGACCCAGTACTTC. V and J are TRBV6-6 and TRBJ2-5; 8 bases fit TRBD2. J gave up 5 bases and V 6 bases, and 11 bases lay outside the gene matches. The CDR3 spans 15 residues. Germline V gene sequence: CDR1 MNHNY, CDR2 SVGAGI (reference sequence).

This clone has more than one count but fewer than ten. V usage is TRBV28 and J usage is TRBJ2-5; D gene unclear. The CDR3 loop spans 17 amino acids. Germline lookup yields CDR1 MDHEN and CDR2 SYDVKM. V was cut by 1 base and J by 4 bases, with 19 bases left in between. This CDR3 reads CASSLYGSESSRETQYF. CDR3 nucleotides: TGTGCCAGCAGTTTATACGGGTCTGAATCAAGCCGAGAGACCCAGTACTTC. Complete variable domain (other parts from reference TRBV28 and TRBJ2-5): DVKVTQSSRYLVKRTGEKVFLECVQDMDHENMFWYRQDPGLGLRLIYFSYDVKMKEKGDIPEGYSVSREKKERFSLILESASTNQTSMYLCASSLYGSESSRETQYFGPGTRLLVL.

This chain connects TRBV5-1 to TRBJ2-5; TRBD2 is a possible D gene (5 bases). V dropped 0 bases and J dropped 1 base, with 10 bases sitting between them. This CDR3 region has 15 residues. CDR1 and CDR2 from the germline V gene are SGHRS and YFSETQ. The CDR3 loop is CASSLDGGLQETQYF. The CDR3 DNA sequence: TGCGCCAGCAGCTTGGATGGAGGACTCCAAGAGACCCAGTACTTC.

V usage is TRBV5-1 and J usage is TRBJ1-6, with no clear D. V shed 0 bases and J shed 7 bases, with 11 bases lying between them. Germline V gene data show CDR1 as SGHRS and CDR2 as YFSETQ. The CDR3 runs to 15 residues. The CDR3 DNA is TGCGCCAGCAGCTTGGATCGGGTTATCAATTCACCCCTCCACTTT. Residues: CASSLDRVINSPLHF.

The chain joins TRBV27 to TRBJ1-6; 9 bases fit TRBD1. The junction had 9 bases not matched to a gene; V was cut back by 6 bases and J by 3 bases. Germline V gene lookup returns CDR1 MNHEY and CDR2 SMNVEV (reference sequence). The CDR3 covers 17 residues. CDR3 residues: CASRSNRGLSYNSPLHF. For the CDR3, the DNA is TGTGCCAGCAGGTCTAACAGGGGGCTTAGCTATAATTCACCCCTCCACTTT.

The V call is TRBV7-8, the J call TRBJ2-5; D unclear. The V gene lost 1 base and the J gene lost 11 bases, with 17 bases spanning the gap. Germline loops: CDR1 SGHVS, CDR2 FQNEAQ. This CDR3 is 14 amino acids long. CDR3 amino acids: CASSLGSPPVEQYF. The CDR3 nucleotides read TGTGCCAGCAGCTTAGGCAGTCCCCCAGTGGAGCAGTACTTC.

This chain connects TRBV7-3 to TRBJ2-1; 15 bases align to TRBD2. Germline CDR1 and CDR2: SGHTA and FQGTGA. The CDR3 runs 19 residues. The trim removed 5 bases at V and 0 bases at J, leaving 8 bases unmatched. The CDR3 region has the DNA TGTGCCAGCAGCCAAACCGGGACTAGCGGGGGGATCTCCTACAATGAGCAGTTCTTC. Protein sequence: CASSQTGTSGGISYNEQFF.

This chain links TRBV5-4 with TRBJ2-3, with TRBD2 identical over 7 bases. The germline gives CDR1 SGHNT, CDR2 YYREEE (reference sequence). The CDR3 sequence is 15 residues long. Trimming cost V 4 bases and J 1 base; bases outside gene matches: 6. The CDR3 loop reads CASSLSGTRTDTQYF. CDR3 nucleotides: TGTGCCAGCAGCCTCAGCGGGACTCGCACAGATACGCAGTATTTT.

V and J are TRBV5-4 and TRBJ2-1, with D tentatively TRBD1 (5 bases). Trimming cost V 0 bases and J 11 bases, with 15 bases left between them. Germline V gene sequence: CDR1 SGHNT, CDR2 YYREEE (reference sequence). This CDR3 has 14 residues. The CDR3 is CASSLEGLLDQQFF. The CDR3 DNA follows: TGTGCCAGCAGCTTGGAGGGGCTTTTGGATCAGCAGTTCTTC.

The table lists this clone with a few counts. The CDR3 sequence: CASSMSREGFTEAFF. CDR3 sequence (DNA): TGTGCCAGTAGTATGAGCAGGGAGGGGTTCACTGAAGCTTTCTTT. The chain joins TRBV19 to TRBJ1-1; TRBD1 is a possible D gene (5 bases). The germline CDR1 and CDR2 sequences are LNHDA and SQIVND (reference sequence). V was pared by 3 bases and J by 4 bases, with 15 bases between. The CDR3 is 15 amino acids.